What follows are 7 T cell receptor beta chains derived from one specimen sequenced in a study of brain T cells in children with intractable seizures. Time point given: blood from clinic visit 5 months post-surgery; TSC patient then seizure free. TCRdb's copy holds only in-frame clones and misses some; the assay was immunoSEQ multiplex PCR. The table lists a few hundred thousand clones, 93% of them singletons. Sequenced material: peripheral blood, taken roughly 5 months after surgery. All receptors derive from a boy younger than two with tuberous sclerosis and intractable seizures.

The chain combines TRBV25-1 with TRBJ1-4; D not certain. Looked up from germline, CDR1 is MGHDK and CDR2 is SYGVNS. V dropped 6 bases and J dropped 8 bases, with 13 bases sitting between them. This CDR3 is 13 amino acids long. This chain's CDR3 is CASSSVGWEKLFF. CDR3 in DNA: TGTGCCAGCAGCTCGGTCGGGTGGGAAAAACTGTTTTTT.

V usage is TRBV6-4 and J usage is TRBJ2-1, with no clear D. V lost 8 bases, J lost 5 bases, and 13 bases lay in between. Germline CDR1 MRHNA, CDR2 SNTAGT. The CDR3 has 13 amino acids. This chain's CDR3 is CASSPAANNEQFF. The CDR3 DNA follows: TGTGCCAGCTCACCGGCGGCAAACAATGAGCAGTTCTTC.

The CDR3 protein is CASSQANTGELFF. The DNA of the CDR3 is TGTGCCAGCAGCCAGGCGAACACCGGGGAGCTGTTTTTT. The rearrangement links TRBV11-3 to TRBJ2-2, with no clear D. Germline V gene data show CDR1 as SGHNT and CDR2 as YENEEA. CDR3 length: 13 residues. V lost 5 bases and J lost 0, with 4 bases in between.

Turning to this clone: The junction differs from germline at one of its ends, possibly a read error. This chain links TRBV7-7 with TRBJ2-3; 12 bases agree with TRBD2. This CDR3 has 17 amino acids. CDR1 is SSHAT, CDR2 FNYEAQ, per germline (reference sequence). The CDR3: CASSSGTSGPNTDTQYF. DNA for the CDR3: TGTGCTAGCAGCTCCGGGACTAGCGGGCCTAACACAGATACGCAGTATTTT.

This sequence joins TRBV3-1 (or the pseudogene TRBV3-2) and TRBJ2-7, with 7 bases lining up with TRBD2. Trimming at V came to 2 bases and at J to 1 base, leaving 2 bases not matched to a gene. Germline V lookup: CDR1 LGHDT, CDR2 YNNKEL (reference sequence). The CDR3 totals 14 residues. CDR3 coding DNA: TGTGCCAGCAGCCAAACTAGCGTATCCTACGAGCAGTACTTC. Translated: CASSQTSVSYEQYF.

The J gene is TRBJ2-3, the V gene TRBV13; 11 nucleotides agree with TRBD2. Trimming cost V 6 bases and J 6 bases; bases outside gene matches: 11. The CDR3 loop spans 16 amino acids. Germline V gene sequence: CDR1 PRHDT, CDR2 FYEKMQ (reference sequence). The CDR3 sequence is CASRRVLAGGVDTQYF. CDR3 nucleotide sequence: TGTGCCAGCAGGAGAGTCCTAGCGGGGGGAGTGGATACGCAGTATTTT.

The chain employs TRBV5-1 and TRBJ2-3; 12 bases match TRBD2. With 2 bases clipped from V and 5 bases from J, the junction kept 6 bases outside the gene matches. This CDR3 has 16 amino acids. Germline lookup yields CDR1 SGHRS and CDR2 YFSETQ. Written as DNA, the CDR3 is TGCGCCAGCAGCTTTCGACTAGCGGGAGAACAAGATACGCAGTATTTT. Protein sequence: CASSFRLAGEQDTQYF.